The 13 T cell receptor beta chains in this list originate from one sample, sequenced in a study of T cells in Graves' hyperthyroidism and ophthalmopathy. TCR beta CDR3 regions were amplified from RNA transcripts. Using the HTBI primer set, a first-round RT-PCR was run on the TCR CDR3. From the multiplex PCR reads, TCRdb called clonotypes with MiXCR, one entry per CDR3 protein. The sample lists around 620,000 distinct CDR3 sequences; 15% to 20% were seen once. Sequenced material: blood. These receptor sequences come from a woman in her 30s with Graves' hyperthyroidism.

This clonotype occurred many times. The genes are TRBV7-2 and TRBJ2-7; 10 bases align to TRBD2. The V gene end was trimmed by 1 base and the J gene end by 9 bases; junction bases not matched to a gene: 15. Germline CDR1 and CDR2: SGHTA and FQGNSA. The CDR3 sequence is 17 residues long. The CDR3 DNA follows: TGTGCCAGCAGCTTAGATCCCTTAGCGGGAGGATCTTATTGGCAGTACTTC. It specifies CASSLDPLAGGSYWQYF.

This clonotype occurred many times. The rearrangement links TRBV6-1 to TRBJ2-7; 14 bases match TRBD2. The CDR3 has 16 amino acids. Germline V gene sequence: CDR1 MNHNS, CDR2 SASEGT. With V trimmed by 11 bases and J by 1 base, 10 bases remained unmatched. The CDR3 DNA sequence: TGTGCCTCCAAGACTAGCGGGAGGGCCAGGTCCTACGAGCAGTACTTC. Translation gives CASKTSGRARSYEQYF.

The J gene is TRBJ1-1, the V gene TRBV4-2, with TRBD1 matching 7 bases. The length of the CDR3 is 16 residues. Per the germline V gene, CDR1 is LGHNA and CDR2 is YNFKEQ. J gave up 1 base and V 4 bases, and 9 bases lay outside the gene matches. The CDR3 here is CASSLYRGNTNTEAFF. CDR3 coding DNA: TGTGCCAGCAGCCTCTACAGGGGAAACACGAACACTGAAGCTTTCTTT.

CDR3 in DNA: TGTGCCAGCAGTGAATATGGGACTGAAGCTTTCTTT. This encodes CASSEYGTEAFF. The rearrangement joins TRBV6-1 to TRBJ1-1; the D is unclear. Trimming took off 2 bases at V and 5 bases at J, with 6 bases between the two ends. The CDR3 is 12 amino acids. From germline, CDR1 is MNHNS and CDR2 SASEGT.

On this clonotype: A much larger clone lies a single base off, so this may be a read error. The chain uses TRBV12-3 or TRBV12-4 and TRBJ2-7, with D unresolved. This CDR3 comprises 16 residues. With 6 bases removed from V and 2 bases from J, the gap between germline ends came to 20 bases. CDR3 coding DNA: TGTGCCAGCAGCGCGGCCATGGCCACAATTACCTACGAGCAGTACTTC. Translated, it gives CASSAAMATITYEQYF.

This clonotype was seen repeatedly, ten times or more. J is TRBJ2-5 and V is TRBV28; TRBD2 might be the D (5 bases). The CDR3 loop spans 14 amino acids. Trimming removed 2 bases from V and 0 bases from J, with 7 bases in between. Germline V gives CDR1 MDHEN, CDR2 SYDVKM. CDR3 sequence (DNA): TGTGCCAGCAGTTTAGAGGGTTACCAAGAGACCCAGTACTTC. It translates to CASSLEGYQETQYF.

This clonotype was seen more than once but under ten times. The gene calls are TRBV28 and TRBJ1-6; the match to TRBD1 covers 8 bases. The V segment lost 5 bases and the J segment 0 bases; nucleotides outside the gene matches: 12. The CDR3 runs 19 residues. Germline V lookup: CDR1 MDHEN, CDR2 SYDVKM. The CDR3 sequence: CASSVTGVYQSSYNSPLHF. CDR3 nucleotides: TGTGCCAGCAGTGTGACAGGGGTCTATCAAAGCTCCTATAATTCACCCCTCCACTTT.

This clonotype was recorded many times. V usage is TRBV20-1 and J usage is TRBJ2-3, with 8 bases lining up with TRBD1. This CDR3 has 11 residues. Germline assignment: CDR1 DFQATT and CDR2 SNEGSKA (reference sequence). The CDR3 sequence is CSNSRGHTQYF. The CDR3 bases are TGCAGCAATAGCAGGGGGCATACGCAGTATTTT.

This clonotype was counted ten times or more. The chain couples TRBV11-2 to TRBJ2-1; D gene uncertain. The CDR3 runs 15 residues. With 5 bases removed from V and 2 bases from J, the gap between germline ends came to 13 bases. Germline V gene sequence: CDR1 SGHAT, CDR2 FQNNGV. As DNA, the CDR3 is TGTGCCAGCAGCCGAACTAACGGGCCCTACAATGAGCAGTTCTTC. This encodes CASSRTNGPYNEQFF.

This clonotype was picked up many times. V is TRBV6-5 and J is TRBJ2-2; D assignment may be TRBD1 or TRBD2 (5 bases each). From germline, CDR1 is MNHEY and CDR2 SVGAGI. This CDR3 comprises 15 residues. Trimming pared 0 bases from V and 7 bases from J, leaving 12 bases between. Here the CDR3 DNA reads TGTGCCAGCAGTTACTCGGGGGTGGGGGTCGGGGAGCTGTTTTTT. Translated: CASSYSGVGVGELFF.

The V call is TRBV15, the J call TRBJ1-5; D is unresolved. Germline V gene sequence: CDR1 LNHNV, CDR2 YYDKDF (reference sequence). Trimming pared 0 bases from V and 7 bases from J, leaving 10 bases between. The CDR3 spans 14 residues. The CDR3 sequence: CATSRDLGNQPQHF. The DNA for the CDR3 is TGTGCCACCAGCAGAGATCTGGGGAACCAGCCCCAGCATTTT.

The table lists this clonotype with many counts. The chain is built from TRBV11-3 and TRBJ2-1, with 7 bases matching TRBD2. CDR1 is SGHNT, CDR2 YENEEA, per germline. This CDR3 is 15 amino acids long. Trimming cost V 4 bases and J 4 bases; bases outside gene matches: 7. Here the CDR3 reads CASSWEGNRYNEQFF. The CDR3 DNA is TGTGCCAGCAGCTGGGAGGGGAATCGGTACAATGAGCAGTTCTTC.

The V call is TRBV20-1, the J call TRBJ2-7; TRBD1 aligns across 11 bases. Germline assignment: CDR1 DFQATT and CDR2 SNEGSKA (reference sequence). There are 15 residues in the CDR3. Losses at the gene ends were 1 base for V and 5 bases for J; bases not matched to a gene: 7. CDR3 sequence: CSARGRTGGGNEQYF. The CDR3 DNA reads as TGCAGTGCTAGAGGAAGGACAGGGGGCGGAAACGAGCAGTACTTC.